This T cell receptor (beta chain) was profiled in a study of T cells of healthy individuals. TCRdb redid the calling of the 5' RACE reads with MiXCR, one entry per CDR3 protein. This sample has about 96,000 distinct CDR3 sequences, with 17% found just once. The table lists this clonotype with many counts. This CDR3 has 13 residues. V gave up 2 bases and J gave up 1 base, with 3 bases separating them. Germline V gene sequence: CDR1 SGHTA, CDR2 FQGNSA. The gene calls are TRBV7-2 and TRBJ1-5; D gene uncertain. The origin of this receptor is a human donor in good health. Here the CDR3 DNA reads TGTGCCAGCAGCTTATGGAGCAATCAGCCCCAGCATTTT. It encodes CASSLWSNQPQHF.